This T cell receptor beta chain appears in the sequencing data of a study of beta chain features in type 1 diabetes. At the level of the study: Summed over all samples, the examined sorted cells came to 100 million to 130 million. Study-wide points: Type 1 diabetes patients showed fewer insertions and more deletions at VDJ junctions. Moderate but significant shortening of TCRB CDR3s was recorded in all four CD4+ subsets from Type 1 diabetes patients.

Trimming took 3 bases from V and 12 from J, leaving 21 bases between them. The CDR3 spans 14 residues. CDR1 is SGDLS and CDR2 is YYNGEE in the germline V gene. cDNA synthesis used the whole RNA isolate, giving expressed TCRB sequences. Measured with immunoSEQ multiplex PCR; TCRdb has only the in-frame clones, and not every one. The data show hundreds of thousands of clones, 13% seen once. In regard to this clone: The antigen is not known.

Sampling consisted of one heparinised blood draw per donor, averaging about 116 mL. Sorting based on CD45RO/CCR7/CD25/CD127/CD95/CD27 separated CD4+ naive, central memory, regulatory and stem cell-like memory cells. The V and J genes are TRBV9 and TRBJ1-1; D is perhaps TRBD1 (5 bases). This TCR derives from a man aged 18 to 29 with type 1 diabetes. Sequenced sample: naive CD4+ T cells from blood. CDR3 coding DNA: TGTGCCAGCAGCGCTTCATGGGACGCCGAGGGGACTTTCTTT. This encodes CASSASWDAEGTFF. The full variable domain, rest sourced from reference TRBV9 and TRBJ1-1, is DSGVTQTPKHLITATGQRVTLRCSPRSGDLSVYWYQQSLDQGLQFLIQYYNGEERAKGNILERFSAQQFPDLHSELNLSSLELGDSALYFCASSASWDAEGTFFGQGTRLTVV.